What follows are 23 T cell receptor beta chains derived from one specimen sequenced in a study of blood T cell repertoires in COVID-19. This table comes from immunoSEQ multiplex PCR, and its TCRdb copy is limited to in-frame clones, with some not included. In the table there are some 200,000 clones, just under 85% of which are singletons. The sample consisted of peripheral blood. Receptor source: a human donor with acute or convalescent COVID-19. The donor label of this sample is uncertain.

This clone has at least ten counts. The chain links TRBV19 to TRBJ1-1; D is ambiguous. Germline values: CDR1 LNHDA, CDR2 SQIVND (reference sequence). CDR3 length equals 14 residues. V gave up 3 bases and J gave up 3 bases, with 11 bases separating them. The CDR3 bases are TGTGCCAGTAGTATTAGGAGGGAGGACACTGAAGCTTTCTTT. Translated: CASSIRREDTEAFF.

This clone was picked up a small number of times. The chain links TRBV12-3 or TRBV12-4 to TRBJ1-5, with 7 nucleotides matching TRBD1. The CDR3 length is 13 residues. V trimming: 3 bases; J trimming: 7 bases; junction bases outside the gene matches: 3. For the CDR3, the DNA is TGTGCCAGCAGTTTCGAGGGGGCCCAGCCCCAGCATTTT. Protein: CASSFEGAQPQHF.

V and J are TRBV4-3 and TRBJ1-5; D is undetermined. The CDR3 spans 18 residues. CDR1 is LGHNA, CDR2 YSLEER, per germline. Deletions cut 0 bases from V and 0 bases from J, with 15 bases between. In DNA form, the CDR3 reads TGCGCCAGCAGCCAAGAGGTATCGGGGTATTATAGCAATCAGCCCCAGCATTTT. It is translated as CASSQEVSGYYSNQPQHF.

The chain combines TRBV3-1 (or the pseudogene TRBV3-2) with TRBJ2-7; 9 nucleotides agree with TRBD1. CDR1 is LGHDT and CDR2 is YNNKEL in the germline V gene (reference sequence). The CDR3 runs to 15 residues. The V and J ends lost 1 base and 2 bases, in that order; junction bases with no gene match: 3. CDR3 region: CASSQGGTGTYEQYF. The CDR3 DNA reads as TGTGCCAGCAGCCAAGGGGGGACAGGGACCTACGAGCAGTACTTC.

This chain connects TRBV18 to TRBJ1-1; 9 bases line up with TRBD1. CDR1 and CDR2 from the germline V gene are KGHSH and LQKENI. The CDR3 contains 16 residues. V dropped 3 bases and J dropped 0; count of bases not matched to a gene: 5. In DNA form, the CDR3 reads TGTGCCAGCTCACCTGCCGGGACAGGGCTGAACACTGAAGCTTTCTTT. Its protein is CASSPAGTGLNTEAFF.

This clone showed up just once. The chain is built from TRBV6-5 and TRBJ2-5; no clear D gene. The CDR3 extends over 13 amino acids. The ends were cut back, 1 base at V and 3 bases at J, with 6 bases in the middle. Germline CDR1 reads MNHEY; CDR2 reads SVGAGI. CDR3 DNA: TGTGCCAGCAGTTACTGGCAAGAAGAGACCCAGTACTTC. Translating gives CASSYWQEETQYF.

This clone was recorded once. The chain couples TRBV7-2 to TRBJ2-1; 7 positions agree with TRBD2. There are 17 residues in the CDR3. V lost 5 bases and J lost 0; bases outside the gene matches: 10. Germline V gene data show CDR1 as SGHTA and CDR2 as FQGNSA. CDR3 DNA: TGTGCCAGCAGCCGTACCCTAGCGGCAGGCTCCTACAATGAGCAGTTCTTC. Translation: CASSRTLAAGSYNEQFF.

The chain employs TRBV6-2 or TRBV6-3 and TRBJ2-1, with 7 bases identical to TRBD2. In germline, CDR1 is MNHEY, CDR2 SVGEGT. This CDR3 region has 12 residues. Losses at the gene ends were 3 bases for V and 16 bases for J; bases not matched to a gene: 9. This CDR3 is CASSYGGRENFF. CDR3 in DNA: TGTGCCAGCAGTTATGGTGGGAGGGAGAATTTCTTC.

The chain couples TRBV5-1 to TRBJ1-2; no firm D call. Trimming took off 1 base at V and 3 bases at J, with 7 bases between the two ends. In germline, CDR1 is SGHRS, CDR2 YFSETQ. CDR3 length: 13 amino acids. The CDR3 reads CASSLREHYGYTF. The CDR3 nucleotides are TGCGCCAGCAGCTTGCGGGAACACTATGGCTACACCTTC.

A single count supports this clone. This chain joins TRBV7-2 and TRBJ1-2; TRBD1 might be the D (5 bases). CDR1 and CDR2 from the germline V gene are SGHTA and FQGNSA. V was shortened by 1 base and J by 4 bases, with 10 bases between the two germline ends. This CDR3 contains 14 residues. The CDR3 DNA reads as TGTGCCAGCAGCTTAGGGGCAGGGTCCTATGGCTACACCTTC. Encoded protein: CASSLGAGSYGYTF.

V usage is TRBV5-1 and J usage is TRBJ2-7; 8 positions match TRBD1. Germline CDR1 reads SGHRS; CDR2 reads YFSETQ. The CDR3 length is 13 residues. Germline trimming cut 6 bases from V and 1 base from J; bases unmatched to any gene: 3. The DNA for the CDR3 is TGCGCCAGCACCGGACAGGGTTCCTACGAGCAGTACTTC. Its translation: CASTGQGSYEQYF.

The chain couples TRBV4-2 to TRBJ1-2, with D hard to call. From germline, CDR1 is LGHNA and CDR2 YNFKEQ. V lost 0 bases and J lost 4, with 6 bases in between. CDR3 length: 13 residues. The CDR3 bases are TGTGCCAGCAGCCAAGATCCGTTCTATGGCTACACCTTC. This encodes CASSQDPFYGYTF.

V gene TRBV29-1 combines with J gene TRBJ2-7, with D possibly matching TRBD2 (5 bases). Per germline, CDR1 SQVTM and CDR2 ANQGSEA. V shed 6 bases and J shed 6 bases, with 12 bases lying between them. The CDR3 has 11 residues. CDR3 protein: CSVRRAGEQYF. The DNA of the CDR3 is TGCAGCGTACGTAGGGCGGGCGAGCAGTACTTC.

The CDR3 reads CASSQDAGQGREKLFF. DNA of the CDR3: TGCGCCAGCAGCCAAGATGCGGGACAGGGTAGGGAAAAACTGTTTTTT. V usage is TRBV4-3 and J usage is TRBJ1-4; 9 bases line up with TRBD1. With 0 bases clipped from V and 8 bases from J, the junction kept 7 bases outside the gene matches. CDR1 is LGHNA and CDR2 is YSLEER in the germline V gene. This CDR3 comprises 16 residues.

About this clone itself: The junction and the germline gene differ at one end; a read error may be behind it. CDR3: CASSLGGQEAQYF. DNA of the CDR3: TGTGCCAGCAGCTTGGGCGGGCAAGAGGCCCAGTACTTC. The J gene is TRBJ2-5, the V gene TRBV7-3, with D possibly TRBD2 on 5 matching bases. The germline gives CDR1 SGHTA, CDR2 FQGTGA. The CDR3 is 13 residues long.

The CDR3: CASSIKRGLSYEQYF. CDR3 in DNA: TGTGCCAGCAGCATAAAAAGGGGGCTTTCCTACGAGCAGTACTTC. The rearrangement uses TRBV5-6 and TRBJ2-7; 7 bases match TRBD1. The CDR3 consists of 15 residues. The ends lost 4 bases at V and 1 base at J; junction bases unmatched: 8. Germline V gene lookup returns CDR1 SGHDT and CDR2 YYEEEE. The full variable domain, its missing parts supplied by reference TRBV5-6 and TRBJ2-7, is DAGVTQSPTHLIKTRGQQVTLRCSPKSGHDTVSWYQQALGQGPQFIFQYYEEEERQRGNFPDRFSGHQFPNYSSELNVNALLLGDSALYLCASSIKRGLSYEQYFGPGTRLTVT.

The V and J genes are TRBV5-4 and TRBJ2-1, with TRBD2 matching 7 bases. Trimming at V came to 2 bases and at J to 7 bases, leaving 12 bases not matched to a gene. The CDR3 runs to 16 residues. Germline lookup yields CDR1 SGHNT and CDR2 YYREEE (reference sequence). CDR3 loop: CASSFDGRETRNEQFF. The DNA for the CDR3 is TGTGCCAGCAGCTTTGACGGGCGGGAGACCCGGAATGAGCAGTTCTTC.

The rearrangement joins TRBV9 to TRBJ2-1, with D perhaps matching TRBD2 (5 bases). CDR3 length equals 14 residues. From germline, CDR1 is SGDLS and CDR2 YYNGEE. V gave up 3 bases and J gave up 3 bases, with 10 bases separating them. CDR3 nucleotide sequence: TGTGCCAGCAGCGCCTTAGCGAACTACAATGAGCAGTTCTTC. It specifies CASSALANYNEQFF.

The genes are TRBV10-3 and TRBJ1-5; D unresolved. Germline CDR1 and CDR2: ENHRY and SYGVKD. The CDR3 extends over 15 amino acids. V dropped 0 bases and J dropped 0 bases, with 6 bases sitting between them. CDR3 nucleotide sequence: TGTGCCATCAGTGAGTCTGGAGCTAGCAATCAGCCCCAGCATTTT. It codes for CAISESGASNQPQHF.

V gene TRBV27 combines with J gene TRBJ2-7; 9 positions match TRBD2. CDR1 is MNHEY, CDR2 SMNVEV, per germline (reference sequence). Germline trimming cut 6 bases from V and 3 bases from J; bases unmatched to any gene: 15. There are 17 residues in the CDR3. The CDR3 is CASSLSLAGGPGYEQYF. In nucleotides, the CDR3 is TGTGCCAGCAGCCTTTCGTTGGCGGGAGGGCCAGGCTACGAGCAGTACTTC.

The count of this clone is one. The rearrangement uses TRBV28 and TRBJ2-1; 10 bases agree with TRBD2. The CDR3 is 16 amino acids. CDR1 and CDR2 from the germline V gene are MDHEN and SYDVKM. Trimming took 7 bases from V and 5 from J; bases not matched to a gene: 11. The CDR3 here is CASNPLRTSGDNEQFF. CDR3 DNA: TGTGCCAGCAACCCTTTACGGACTAGCGGAGACAATGAGCAGTTCTTC.

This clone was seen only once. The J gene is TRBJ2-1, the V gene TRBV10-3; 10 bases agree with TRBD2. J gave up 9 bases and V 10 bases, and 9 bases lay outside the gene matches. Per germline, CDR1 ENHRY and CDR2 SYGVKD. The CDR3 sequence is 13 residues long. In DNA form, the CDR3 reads TGTGCCACCACGGGGCTAGCGGGAGTTGAGCAGTTCTTC. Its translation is CATTGLAGVEQFF.

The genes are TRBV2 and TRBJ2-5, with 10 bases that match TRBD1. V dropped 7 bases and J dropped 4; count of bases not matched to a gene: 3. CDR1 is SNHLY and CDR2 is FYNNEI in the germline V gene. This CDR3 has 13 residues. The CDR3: CASTGDRGETQYF. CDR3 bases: TGTGCCAGCACGGGGGACAGGGGAGAGACCCAGTACTTC.